Sequencing of this T cell receptor (beta chain) was carried out in a study of blood T cell repertoires in COVID-19 (dated by TCRdb to 2020 to 2021). With respect to the entire study: Collaborator samples came from the United States, Italy and Spain and covered acute and convalescent phases of COVID-19. The repertoires were released in a freely available public database meant as a resource for research on the immune response to SARS-CoV-2. Samples came from the ongoing ImmuneRACE study (first 160 participants) plus 1,254 subjects from 6 global collaborators. Sample metadata almost always included a de-identified subject ID, COVID-19 status, age in years and sex. Deeply sampled blood TCRbeta repertoires from subjects exposed to, actively infected with, or recovered from COVID-19 were included in the dataset. Where available, HLA class I and class II types were taken from metadata supplied by the sample provider and were not determined by assay-based typing. The prospective study material was composed of cDNA or gDNA derived from T cells, B-cell-depleted T cells, or PBMCs. Results the study describes overall, beyond this receptor: The amount of clinical and demographic metadata varied by source and participant and was provided uncurated.

A word on this clone: It lacks a known antigen. Within one base of it there is no much larger clone, and no base qualities were kept.

TCRbeta CDR3 regions were amplified from genomic DNA using the immunoSEQ Assay, a bias-controlled multiplex PCR. On the authors' methods: Within the assay, amplification of reference gene primers was used to estimate how many nucleated cells each sample contained. To quantify the absolute abundance of each unique TCRbeta CDR3 rearrangement, sequence reads were collapsed and filtered. For each sample, productive Simpson clonality was calculated by taking the square root of Simpson's diversity index across productive rearrangements. TCRdb took over this immuneACCESS table, retaining in-frame rearrangements with V and J assigned. Such tables are incomplete; in checked studies, under half of the missing clones stem from an unresolved V gene, and the remainder is unexplained. Clone size and the V and J calls come from that table; the DNA yielded D and trimming. This sample has about 85,000 clones in its table, and around nine tenths of those were observed once. 5% to 5.5% of the sample is taken by the ten largest.

Each collaborating institution followed its own protocols to collect whole blood in K2EDTA tubes. For TCRbeta analysis, collaborators shipped samples in one of three forms: frozen whole blood, isolated PBMCs, or DNA extracted from either of those sample types. At the junction V is shortened by 4 bases and J by 6 bases; bases outside the gene matches: 26. The germline V gene specifies SQVTM as CDR1 and ANQGSEA as CDR2. From the cysteine through the phenylalanine, the CDR3 covers 21 amino acids. Of all the DNA, just the CDR3 is kept, 63 bases in frame from base 1. Sequenced input: peripheral blood. The sequence links TRBV29-1 to TRBJ2-1, with 11 bases matching TRBD2. The source of this sequence is a man aged 60 to 69 with acute or convalescent COVID-19. CDR3 loop: CSVARPQGRAKTSGVGNEQFF. The bases are TGCAGCGTTGCCCGCCCTCAGGGGCGCGCCAAGACTAGCGGGGTAGGCAATGAGCAGTTCTTC.